The entry below gives a single TCR beta chain sequence along with its context. These data are taken from a study of technical replicates of blood from a handful of donors. Clones were sequenced by immunoSEQ multiplex PCR, and TCRdb holds only the in-frame ones, with some missing. The sample lists roughly 80,000 clones; 93% were seen once. Trimming shortened V by 0 bases and J by 4 bases, and 11 bases separated the two germline ends. This CDR3 region has 14 residues. Germline V gene sequence: CDR1 SGHDT, CDR2 YYEEEE. Specimen: T cells isolated from PBMCs. The rearrangement joins TRBV5-6 to TRBJ2-7; tentative D call: TRBD1 (5 bases). This clonotype was sampled from a human donor in good health. The CDR3 loop is CASSLGQGVYEQYF. The CDR3 nucleotides read TGTGCCAGCAGCTTGGGTCAGGGTGTGTACGAGCAGTACTTC.